A selection of T cell receptor beta chains follows, all from one sample in a study of blood T cell repertoires in COVID-19. Only in-frame clones appear in the TCRdb table, and some are missing; sequencing was by immunoSEQ multiplex PCR. This table holds some 430,000 clones, about nine tenths found once. Sequencing was carried out using PBMCs or T cells enriched from blood (not recorded which). The receptors shown here come from a man younger than 35 who had recovered from COVID-19. The CDR3 runs from the conserved cysteine through the conserved F or W. Fields, in order: D gene, J gene, V gene, CDR3 protein. A D gene is named only where the DNA matches it firmly.

TRBD2	TRBJ2-1	TRBV7-6	CASSLASGGASSYNEQFF
NA	TRBJ2-2	TRBV6-5	CASNNPQGGLFF
NA	TRBJ1-2	TRBV28	CASTGIGHGYTF
NA	TRBJ1-4	TRBV7-6	CASSLESQGQGKLFF
TRBD2	TRBJ2-1	TRBV5-1	CASSLVAGGRNNEQFF
NA	TRBJ1-5	TRBV7-9	CASSLGGFQPQHF
NA	TRBJ2-2	TRBV10-3	CATRGGQGNTGELFF
NA	TRBJ2-7	TRBV6-1	CASSESVYYEQYF
NA	TRBJ1-4	TRBV19	CASSIGTVRNEKLFF
NA	TRBJ1-1	TRBV18	CASSPDSYTEAFF
NA	TRBJ2-5	TRBV30	CAWGRLIEETQYF
NA	TRBJ1-4	TRBV7-9	CASSLTGVYLFF
TRBD1	TRBJ1-6	TRBV2	CASGSGQGSPTLHF
NA	TRBJ1-1	TRBV30	CAWSVYRNTEAFF
TRBD2	TRBJ2-7	TRBV7-6	CASSRLAGEEQYF
NA	TRBJ2-7	TRBV29-1	CSASRSGPYEQYF
TRBD1	TRBJ2-7	TRBV7-9	CASSFGLGGLGQGTHEQYF
NA	TRBJ1-2	TRBV5-1	CASSPRGRPYYGYTF
NA	TRBJ2-7	TRBV7-9	CASSLGPQRSSYEQYF
NA	TRBJ1-1	TRBV20-1	CSAIPGTEAFF
TRBD1	TRBJ1-6	TRBV6-5	CASSRQGAAHSPLHF
NA	TRBJ2-1	TRBV3-1/TRBV3-2	CASSQEASEGNEQFF
TRBD2	TRBJ2-5	TRBV5-1	CASSFSGRDQETQYF
NA	TRBJ2-5	TRBV7-8	CASSLVPELEETQYF
NA	TRBJ2-6	TRBV19	CASSFSGSTGANVLTF
NA	TRBJ1-2	TRBV6-5	CASSRTQGGSGYTF
TRBD1	TRBJ1-2	TRBV28	CASRYGQGITGYTF
NA	TRBJ1-2	TRBV3-1/TRBV3-2	CASSQRGGHDGGYTF
TRBD1	TRBJ2-7	TRBV7-9	CASSSTTGGYEQYF
NA	TRBJ2-3	TRBV6-5	CASSYLGSSIDTQYF
TRBD1	TRBJ1-5	TRBV30	CAWSWDRGNQPQHF
NA	TRBJ1-2	TRBV11-3	CASSRTGQYGYTF
TRBD2	TRBJ2-1	TRBV4-2	CASSQDPGLGDNEQFF
NA	TRBJ2-7	TRBV7-8	CASSLDVARQGAYEQYF
NA	TRBJ2-3	TRBV5-1	CASSLRGSPDTQYF
NA	TRBJ1-3	TRBV5-1	CASSLAGQFSGNTIYF
NA	TRBJ1-1	TRBV28	CASGRNGGRSTEAFF
NA	TRBJ1-1	TRBV4-1	CASRRGHTEAFF
TRBD2	TRBJ2-1	TRBV11-2	CASSPLAGDNNEQFF
NA	TRBJ2-2	TRBV2	CASRAYDELFF
TRBD1	TRBJ1-1	TRBV28	CASRTGDRNTEAFF